Shown below are 21 T cell receptor beta chains from a single sample sequenced in a study of CD8+ T cells in alopecia areata. RNA extraction and reverse transcription yielded cDNA as sequencing template. The method was immunoSEQ multiplex PCR; TCRdb's version includes in-frame clones alone and lacks a portion of them. The sample holds around 29,000 clones, less than 65% seen once. Material: NKG2D-high CD8+ T cells sorted from blood. The receptor source for this set is a human donor with alopecia areata.

The chain is built from TRBV19 and TRBJ2-7; 9 bases are shared with TRBD1. CDR1 is LNHDA and CDR2 is SQIVND in the germline V gene (reference sequence). CDR3 size: 14 residues. The V gene end was trimmed by 3 bases and the J gene end by 0 bases; junction bases not matched to a gene: 0. For the CDR3, the DNA is TGTGCCAGTAGTATGACAGGGGGCTCCTACGAGCAGTACTTC. Amino acid sequence: CASSMTGGSYEQYF.

This chain connects TRBV9 to TRBJ2-2; D gene ambiguous. The CDR3 has 13 residues. Per the germline V gene, CDR1 is SGDLS and CDR2 is YYNGEE. V was cut by 7 bases and J by 1 base, with 8 bases left in between. CDR3 sequence: CASGQRNTGELFF. CDR3 coding DNA: TGTGCCAGCGGGCAGAGGAACACCGGGGAGCTGTTTTTT.

The genes are TRBV7-9 and TRBJ2-7, with D maybe TRBD1 (6 bases). This CDR3 is 12 amino acids long. Germline loops: CDR1 SEHNR, CDR2 FQNEAQ (reference sequence). The V and J ends lost 6 bases and 2 bases respectively, with 8 bases between them. The CDR3 is CASRSGAYEQYF. DNA of the CDR3: TGTGCCAGCAGGTCAGGGGCCTACGAGCAGTACTTC. Full variable domain (remainder filled in from reference TRBV7-9 and TRBJ2-7): DTGVSQNPRHKITKRGQNVTFRCDPISEHNRLYWYRQTLGQGPEFLTYFQNEAQLEKSRLLSDRFSAERPKGSFSTLEIQRTEQGDSAMYLCASRSGAYEQYFGPGTRLTVT.

CDR3 bases: TGTGCCAGCAGTGCGGACAGGTCTGGGGCAGATACGCAGTATTTT. This translates into CASSADRSGADTQYF. V gene TRBV28 combines with J gene TRBJ2-3; the match to TRBD1 covers 7 bases. J lost 4 bases, V lost 5 bases, and 9 bases had no gene match. This CDR3 contains 15 residues. The V gene's germline CDR1 is MDHEN and CDR2 SYDVKM.

The V gene is TRBV4-1, the J gene TRBJ2-7, with no clear D. Per the germline V gene, CDR1 is MGHRA and CDR2 is YSYEKL. The V gene lost 0 bases and the J gene lost 3 bases, with 6 bases spanning the gap. The CDR3 runs to 13 residues. This CDR3 is CASSQELSYEQYF. The CDR3 DNA reads TGCGCCAGCAGCCAAGAGCTTAGCTACGAGCAGTACTTC.

The chain combines TRBV28 with TRBJ2-7, with 14 bases fitting TRBD2. The CDR3 extends over 16 amino acids. CDR1 and CDR2 (germline): MDHEN, SYDVKM. The V and J ends lost 5 bases and 2 bases, in that order; junction bases with no gene match: 5. The CDR3 reads CASSTPTSGRAYEQYF. The CDR3 DNA follows: TGTGCCAGCAGTACCCCGACTAGCGGGAGGGCCTACGAGCAGTACTTC.

This chain joins TRBV9 and TRBJ2-7; maybe TRBD2 (7 bases). V was clipped by 0 bases and J by 3 bases, with 10 bases between them. The CDR3 is 14 residues long. The germline gives CDR1 SGDLS, CDR2 YYNGEE. The CDR3 region has the DNA TGTGCCAGCAGCGTAGACGGGGGGCTCTACGAGCAGTACTTC. Protein sequence: CASSVDGGLYEQYF.

This clone was seen more than once but under ten times. The rearrangement links TRBV6-1 to TRBJ1-5; no reliable D call. CDR1 and CDR2 (germline): MNHNS, SASEGT. Trimming took off 6 bases at V and 4 bases at J, with 13 bases between the two ends. CDR3 size: 14 residues. This CDR3 reads CASRRNRENQPQHF. CDR3 DNA sequence: TGTGCCAGCAGGAGAAACAGAGAAAATCAGCCCCAGCATTTT.

The count of this clone is one. The rearrangement joins TRBV30 to TRBJ2-1; D may be TRBD2 (5 bases). V lost 5 bases and J lost 6, with 11 bases in between. Germline CDR1 and CDR2: GTSNPN and SVGIG (reference sequence). CDR3 length equals 12 residues. CDR3 nucleotides: TGTGCCTGGGCCACAGCGGCCAATGAGCAGTTCTTC. Translation: CAWATAANEQFF.

The chain carries TRBV7-6 and TRBJ2-5; D not resolved. Germline V gene data show CDR1 as SGHVS and CDR2 as FNYEAQ. V dropped 5 bases and J dropped 5 bases, with 12 bases sitting between them. The CDR3 is 13 amino acids. The CDR3 coding sequence is TGTGCCAGCAGCGCGTTGGGAATGGAGACCCAGTACTTC. Protein product: CASSALGMETQYF. The variable domain in full, completed from reference TRBV7-6 and TRBJ2-5, reads GAGVSQSPRYKVTKRGQDVALRCDPISGHVSLYWYRQALGQGPEFLTYFNYEAQQDKSGLPNDRFSAERPEGSISTLTIQRTEQRDSAMYRCASSALGMETQYFGPGTRLLVL.

J is TRBJ2-6 and V is TRBV5-1; D unresolved. This CDR3 has 16 amino acids. V was trimmed by 4 bases and J by 0 bases, leaving 11 bases between them. CDR1 SGHRS and CDR2 YFSETQ come from the germline V gene. The CDR3 reads CASSASQSSGANVLTF. CDR3 nucleotide sequence: TGCGCCAGCAGCGCTTCCCAGAGCTCTGGGGCCAACGTCCTGACTTTC.

In its sample, this clone was seen a few times. The chain carries TRBV29-1 and TRBJ2-1; D not resolved. Germline CDR1 SQVTM, CDR2 ANQGSEA. V gave up 4 bases and J gave up 7 bases, with 8 bases separating them. CDR3 length equals 11 residues. CDR3 loop: CSVGFGNEQFF. The CDR3 DNA reads TGCAGCGTTGGTTTTGGTAATGAGCAGTTCTTC.

The genes are TRBV6-5 and TRBJ1-2; TRBD1 matches 8 bases. This CDR3 spans 14 amino acids. After removal of 6 bases from V and 3 bases from J, the junction contained 6 bases not matched to a gene. CDR1 MNHEY and CDR2 SVGAGI come from the germline V gene. The CDR3 loop is CASSVTGDDYGYTF. Here the CDR3 DNA reads TGTGCCAGCAGCGTGACAGGGGATGACTATGGCTACACCTTC.

This sequence joins TRBV5-4 and TRBJ2-7; D ambiguous. Germline lookup yields CDR1 SGHNT and CDR2 YYREEE (reference sequence). This CDR3 comprises 13 residues. Trimming took off 0 bases at V and 3 bases at J, with 7 bases between the two ends. The CDR3: CASSLGAYYEQYF. DNA of the CDR3: TGTGCCAGCAGCTTGGGGGCCTACTACGAGCAGTACTTC.

This clone has more than one count but fewer than ten. The chain employs TRBV4-1 and TRBJ2-7, with D maybe TRBD2 (5 bases). The V end lost 0 bases, the J end lost 2 bases, and 11 bases lay between the germline ends. Germline CDR1 MGHRA, CDR2 YSYEKL. The length of the CDR3 is 15 residues. CDR3 sequence: CASSQDEGRTYEQYF. The DNA for the CDR3 is TGCGCCAGCAGCCAAGATGAGGGTCGTACCTACGAGCAGTACTTC.

This rearrangement joins TRBV7-6 to TRBJ2-3; D possibly corresponds to TRBD1 (6 bases). The CDR3 consists of 16 residues. Germline-derived CDR1 and CDR2 are SGHVS and FNYEAQ. Trimming took off 5 bases at V and 2 bases at J, with 17 bases between the two ends. As DNA, the CDR3 is TGTGCCAGCAGCAACCACAGGGAATCCCTCACAGATACGCAGTATTTT. It codes for CASSNHRESLTDTQYF.

The table lists this clone with a few counts. This chain joins TRBV2 and TRBJ2-3, with 10 positions matching TRBD2. The germline V gene encodes CDR1 SNHLY and CDR2 FYNNEI. The CDR3 sequence is 17 residues long. V was clipped by 6 bases and J by 4 bases; unmatched bases: 13. The CDR3 protein is CASRPHPASGGADTQYF. DNA for the CDR3: TGTGCCAGCAGGCCCCACCCGGCTAGCGGGGGCGCAGATACGCAGTATTTT. The whole variable domain, filled in from reference TRBV2 and TRBJ2-3, reads EPEVTQTPSHQVTQMGQEVILRCVPISNHLYFYWYRQILGQKVEFLVSFYNNEISEKSEIFDDQFSVERPDGSNFTLKIRSTKLEDSAMYFCASRPHPASGGADTQYFGPGTRLTVL.

The rearrangement joins TRBV10-3 to TRBJ2-3, with a tentative D call TRBD1 (5 bases). V lost 3 bases to trimming and J lost 4 bases, with 17 bases between them. There are 16 residues in the CDR3. Germline V lookup: CDR1 ENHRY, CDR2 SYGVKD. Here the CDR3 DNA reads TGTGCCATCAGTGAATGGACGAGCAGGGTGTCAGATACGCAGTATTTT. Amino acids: CAISEWTSRVSDTQYF.

Written as DNA, the CDR3 is TGCGCCAGCAGTCCCTCGACTAGCGTCCATGAGCAGTTCTTC. Translated: CASSPSTSVHEQFF. This rearrangement joins TRBV10-2 to TRBJ2-1, with 8 bases identical to TRBD2. Germline V lookup: CDR1 WSHSY, CDR2 SAAADI. This CDR3 contains 14 residues. The trim removed 5 bases at V and 8 bases at J, leaving 8 bases unmatched.

J is TRBJ2-7 and V is TRBV14; D gene uncertain. The CDR3 is made up of 15 amino acids. The germline CDR1 and CDR2 sequences are SGHDN and FVKESK. Trimming left V 6 bases short and J 0 bases short, with 15 bases between. Written as DNA, the CDR3 is TGTGCCAGCAGTGAGCCGGGTCCGTTCTCCTACGAGCAGTACTTC. Translation: CASSEPGPFSYEQYF.

In DNA, the CDR3 is TGTGCCAGCAGTTTTTGGGCAGGGGCGAACACCGGGGAGCTGTTTTTT. It codes for CASSFWAGANTGELFF. The chain links TRBV27 to TRBJ2-2, with D perhaps TRBD1 (6 bases). The CDR3 spans 16 residues. V was pared by 3 bases and J by 0 bases, with 11 bases between. Germline values: CDR1 MNHEY, CDR2 SMNVEV (reference sequence).